The 9 T cell receptor beta chains presented below share a single source sample, sequenced in a study of blood T cell repertoires in COVID-19. Profiling relied on immunoSEQ multiplex PCR, and the TCRdb table lists in-frame clones only, not all of them. The profile covers roughly 99,000 clones, with over 80% appearing a single time and under 1.5% taken by the ten largest. The sample taken for sequencing was peripheral blood. The receptors come from a woman younger than 45 with acute or convalescent COVID-19.

V gene TRBV6-2 or TRBV6-3 combines with J gene TRBJ2-1, with D perhaps matching TRBD1 (5 bases). CDR3 length equals 13 residues. V gave up 6 bases and J gave up 9 bases, with 15 bases separating them. CDR1 is MNHEY and CDR2 is SVGEGT in the germline V gene. In nucleotides, the CDR3 is TGTGCCAGCAGCATCGCAGGGTGGAGTGAGCAGTTCTTC. Its translation: CASSIAGWSEQFF.

This clone appeared a single time. An end of the junction differs from the germline gene, which may be a read error. The V gene is TRBV3-1 (or the pseudogene TRBV3-2), the J gene TRBJ2-7; TRBD2 matches 12 bases. Germline V gene sequence: CDR1 LGHDT, CDR2 YNNKEL (reference sequence). The CDR3 runs to 13 residues. In DNA, the CDR3 is TGTGCCAGCAGCCAAGATTTGACTAGCGGGGGTCAATTC. Translated: CASSQDLTSGGQF.

V is TRBV9 and J is TRBJ2-2, with a tentative D call TRBD2 (7 bases). CDR1 is SGDLS and CDR2 is YYNGEE in the germline V gene. The CDR3 extends over 17 amino acids. V was shortened by 3 bases and J by 5 bases, with 20 bases between the two germline ends. As DNA, the CDR3 is TGTGCCAGCAGCGACCCCTCAGGGGTCGGGGGGACCGGGGAGCTGTTTTTT. Translating it yields CASSDPSGVGGTGELFF. The variable domain in full, with the rest retrieved from reference TRBV9 and TRBJ2-2, is DSGVTQTPKHLITATGQRVTLRCSPRSGDLSVYWYQQSLDQGLQFLIQYYNGEERAKGNILERFSAQQFPDLHSELNLSSLELGDSALYFCASSDPSGVGGTGELFFGEGSRLTVL.

Comment on this clone: The junction and the germline gene differ at one end; a read error may be behind it. The chain uses TRBV7-8 and TRBJ2-3; a possible D gene is TRBD1 (5 bases). CDR1 SGHVS and CDR2 FQNEAQ come from the germline V gene. There are 16 residues in the CDR3. This chain's CDR3 is CASSPGAGLYTNTQYF. The CDR3 bases are TGTGCCAGCAGCCCTGGGGCAGGGCTTTACACAAATACGCAGTATTTT.

The rearrangement joins TRBV7-9 to TRBJ1-4, with D unclear. The CDR3 contains 15 residues. Looked up from germline, CDR1 is SEHNR and CDR2 is FQNEAQ (reference sequence). Trimming took 4 bases from V and 2 from J, leaving 11 bases between them. The CDR3 is CASSSTMVTNEKLFF. DNA for the CDR3: TGTGCCAGCAGCTCTACTATGGTGACTAATGAAAAACTGTTTTTT.

The CDR3 is CASSAGTGGSPLHF. The DNA for the CDR3 is TGTGCCAGCAGCGCCGGGACAGGAGGTTCACCCCTCCACTTT. The gene calls are TRBV9 and TRBJ1-6; 8 nucleotides line up with TRBD1. Losses at the gene ends were 3 bases for V and 9 bases for J; bases not matched to a gene: 5. The CDR3 loop spans 14 amino acids. Germline CDR1 SGDLS, CDR2 YYNGEE.

This sequence joins TRBV19 and TRBJ1-1; weak D call: TRBD1 (5 bases). The CDR3 length is 14 residues. Germline CDR1 is LNHDA and CDR2 is SQIVND (reference sequence). V lost 3 bases and J lost 4, with 12 bases in between. In nucleotides, the CDR3 is TGTGCCAGTAGTATCCAGGGCCTGGGCACTGAAGCTTTCTTT. Translated, it gives CASSIQGLGTEAFF. Drawing the rest from reference TRBV19 and TRBJ1-1, the complete variable domain is DGGITQSPKYLFRKEGQNVTLSCEQNLNHDAMYWYRQDPGQGLRLIYYSQIVNDFQKGDIAEGYSVSREKKESFPLTVTSAQKNPTAFYLCASSIQGLGTEAFFGQGTRLTVV.

The CDR3 bases are TGTGCCAGCAGCTCCGGCCTGGGCAGGGACTATGGCTACACCTTC. Translating gives CASSSGLGRDYGYTF. The V call is TRBV5-6, the J call TRBJ1-2; D might be TRBD1 (5 bases). The V gene's germline CDR1 is SGHDT and CDR2 YYEEEE. V lost 3 bases, J lost 3 bases, and 15 bases lay in between. This CDR3 has 15 residues.

The chain uses TRBV13 and TRBJ1-4; perhaps TRBD1 as D (5 bases). Germline V CDR1 and CDR2: PRHDT, FYEKMQ (reference sequence). V was trimmed by 5 bases and J by 8 bases, leaving 15 bases between them. The CDR3 extends over 14 amino acids. This CDR3 reads CASSAWAEGEKLFF. CDR3 DNA: TGTGCCAGCAGCGCGTGGGCGGAGGGGGAAAAACTGTTTTTT. Supplemented by reference TRBV13 and TRBJ1-4, the full variable domain reads AAGVIQSPRHLIKEKRETATLKCYPIPRHDTVYWYQQGPGQDPQFLISFYEKMQSDKGSIPDRFSAQQFSDYHSELNMSSLELGDSALYFCASSAWAEGEKLFFGSGTQLSVL.